Listed here are 15 T cell receptor beta chains from one sample, sequenced in a study of regulatory T cells in long-lasting Graves disease. Time point in this sample: newly diagnosed GD, antithyroid drugs for less than 3 months. Extracted PBMC RNA gave rise to the TCR library. For TCR beta, libraries came from iRepertoire HTBI primers and Arm-PCR of CDR3 regions. TCRdb re-called the multiplex PCR reads with MiXCR, one entry per CDR3 protein. Among fewer than 550,000 distinct CDR3 sequences listed, about 16% were seen once. These data were likewise used in another study, on T cells in Graves' hyperthyroidism and ophthalmopathy.

The input for sequencing was peripheral blood mononuclear cells (PBMCs), taken at new diagnosis, from a patient treated with antithyroid drugs. The receptors were gathered from a middle-aged woman with Graves disease.

This clonotype has just a few counts. The chain carries TRBV2 and TRBJ1-6; 11 nucleotides align to TRBD1. CDR1 and CDR2 from the germline V gene are SNHLY and FYNNEI. Trimming removed 1 base from V and 14 bases from J; junction bases left unmatched: 7. CDR3 length: 15 amino acids. CDR3 DNA: TGTGCCAGCAGTGAAGAGGGGACAGGGGGATCATCCCTCCACTTT. It is translated as CASSEEGTGGSSLHF. The whole variable domain, remainder taken from reference TRBV2 and TRBJ1-6, is EPEVTQTPSHQVTQMGQEVILRCVPISNHLYFYWYRQILGQKVEFLVSFYNNEISEKSEIFDDQFSVERPDGSNFTLKIRSTKLEDSAMYFCASSEEGTGGSSLHFGNGTRLTVT.

The CDR3 bases are TGTGCCAGCAGTCCTTTAGCGGGGGCCTCCACAGATACGCAGTATTTT. This codes for CASSPLAGASTDTQYF. The rearrangement uses TRBV2 and TRBJ2-3; TRBD2 aligns across 9 bases. J lost 2 bases, V lost 5 bases, and 8 bases had no gene match. Per germline, CDR1 SNHLY and CDR2 FYNNEI. This CDR3 spans 16 amino acids.

This clonotype was observed at least ten times. This chain uses TRBV2 with TRBJ1-4; 10 nucleotides match TRBD1. V lost 7 bases to trimming and J lost 5 bases; unmatched junction nucleotides: 10. Germline CDR1 is SNHLY and CDR2 is FYNNEI. The CDR3 length is 16 residues. In nucleotides, the CDR3 is TGTGCCAGCACTCTAACGGCGGGACAGGGGAATGAAAAACTGTTTTTT. It yields the protein CASTLTAGQGNEKLFF.

On this clonotype: This may be a read error: a much more frequent sequence differs by one nucleotide. The chain carries TRBV20-1 and TRBJ1-1, with a possible D match to TRBD1 (5 bases). The CDR3 spans 12 residues. The germline V and J ends were trimmed by 1 base and 9 bases, with 12 bases remaining between them. The germline CDR1 and CDR2 sequences are DFQATT and SNEGSKA (reference sequence). The CDR3 DNA follows: TGCAGTGCTAGAGGAGGGGAGGCTAAAGCTTTCTTT. It yields the protein CSARGGEAKAFF.

The chain joins TRBV4-1 to TRBJ2-7, with 7 nucleotides matching TRBD1. Germline V CDR1 and CDR2: MGHRA, YSYEKL. The CDR3 contains 18 residues. V was pared by 0 bases and J by 7 bases, with 18 bases of the junction left unmatched. For the CDR3, the DNA is TGCGCCAGCAGCCAAGATACCGACCTGACAGGGAGTCTTCGAGAGCAGTACTTC. Translation gives CASSQDTDLTGSLREQYF.

There are a few counts of this clonotype. The genes are TRBV30 and TRBJ2-5; D is ambiguous. The length of the CDR3 is 13 residues. The V gene lost 0 bases and the J gene lost 2 bases, with 7 bases spanning the gap. Germline lookup yields CDR1 GTSNPN and CDR2 SVGIG (reference sequence). CDR3 bases: TGTGCCTGGAGTGTACGGAGACAAGAGACCCAGTACTTC. This sequence encodes CAWSVRRQETQYF.

The rearrangement joins TRBV27 to TRBJ2-5; possibly TRBD1 or TRBD2 for D (6 bases each). Trimming cost V 3 bases and J 2 bases, with 19 bases left between them. CDR3 length equals 17 residues. Germline V gives CDR1 MNHEY, CDR2 SMNVEV (reference sequence). This CDR3 reads CASSLAGGGGWQETQYF. The CDR3 nucleotides are TGTGCCAGCAGTTTGGCGGGCGGAGGGGGGTGGCAAGAGACCCAGTACTTC.

This chain's CDR3 is CASSFEQGGNYGYTF. CDR3 in DNA: TGTGCCAGCAGCTTCGAACAGGGGGGGAACTATGGCTACACCTTC. The V gene is TRBV7-9, the J gene TRBJ1-2, with TRBD1 matching 8 bases. V dropped 3 bases and J dropped 2; count of bases not matched to a gene: 5. The CDR3 totals 15 residues. Germline V lookup: CDR1 SEHNR, CDR2 FQNEAQ (reference sequence).

This clonotype was observed at least ten times. The V gene is TRBV7-2, the J gene TRBJ2-3; 9 bases map to TRBD1. From germline, CDR1 is SGHTA and CDR2 FQGNSA. The CDR3 is 17 amino acids. After removal of 3 bases from V and 6 bases from J, the junction contained 13 bases not matched to a gene. CDR3 DNA: TGTGCCAGCAGCTTCCCTCCGGGACAGGGTATCTCGGATACGCAGTATTTT. The encoded protein is CASSFPPGQGISDTQYF.

This clonotype was recorded many times. The chain recombines TRBV7-9 with TRBJ1-1; 9 positions match TRBD1. The CDR3 spans 13 residues. The germline V gene has CDR1 SEHNR and CDR2 FQNEAQ (reference sequence). The ends lost 6 bases at V and 2 bases at J; junction bases unmatched: 1. The CDR3 loop is CASRTGGNTEAFF. CDR3 nucleotide sequence: TGTGCCAGCAGAACAGGGGGCAACACTGAAGCTTTCTTT.

The table lists this clonotype with many counts. This chain uses TRBV20-1 with TRBJ2-7, with 7 bases lining up with TRBD1. J gave up 3 bases and V 6 bases, and 5 bases lay outside the gene matches. Germline loops: CDR1 DFQATT, CDR2 SNEGSKA (reference sequence). This CDR3 has 12 amino acids. The CDR3, as DNA: TGCAGTGCGAGGGACAGTATCTACGAGCAGTACTTC. It codes for CSARDSIYEQYF.

A few counts support this clonotype. One junction end disagrees with the germline gene, perhaps due to a read error. The chain is built from TRBV6-2 or TRBV6-3 and TRBJ1-5, with D unresolved. Germline V CDR1 and CDR2: MNHEY, SVGEGT. The CDR3 covers 14 residues. The CDR3 coding sequence is TGTGCCATCAGTGGGGTGGGCTCTAATCAGCCCCAGCATTTT. This gives the protein CAISGVGSNQPQHF.

This chain joins TRBV10-3 and TRBJ2-5, with 7 positions matching TRBD2. Looked up from germline, CDR1 is ENHRY and CDR2 is SYGVKD. With 6 bases clipped from V and 2 bases from J, the junction kept 6 bases outside the gene matches. This CDR3 comprises 14 residues. CDR3 loop: CAIRGGGPQETQYF. The CDR3 region has the DNA TGTGCCATCAGGGGCGGGGGACCACAAGAGACCCAGTACTTC.

The CDR3 DNA sequence: TGTGCCAGCAGTTACTTGGAAGGGAGCAATCAGCCCCAGCATTTT. It translates to CASSYLEGSNQPQHF. The chain recombines TRBV6-2 or TRBV6-3 with TRBJ1-5; D ambiguous. CDR3 length equals 15 residues. Germline assignment: CDR1 MNHEY and CDR2 SVGEGT. Trimming took off 1 base at V and 1 base at J, with 8 bases between the two ends.

In its sample, this clonotype was seen a few times. A junction end diverges from the germline sequence, so it may reflect a read error. This sequence joins TRBV18 and TRBJ2-6; tentative D call: TRBD1 (6 bases). CDR1 and CDR2 (germline): KGHSH, LQKENI. CDR3 size: 12 residues. This CDR3 reads CASSPSDRPPAF. CDR3 coding DNA: TGTGCCAGCTCACCGAGCGACAGGCCCCCGGCTTTC.